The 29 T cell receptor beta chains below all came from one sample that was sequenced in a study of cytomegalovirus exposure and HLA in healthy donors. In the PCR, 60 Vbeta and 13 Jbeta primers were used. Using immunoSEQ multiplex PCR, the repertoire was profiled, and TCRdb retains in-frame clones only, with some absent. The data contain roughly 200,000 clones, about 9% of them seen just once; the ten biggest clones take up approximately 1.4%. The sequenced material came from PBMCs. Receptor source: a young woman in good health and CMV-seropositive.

The CDR3 is CSTPGGDGYTF. The DNA for the CDR3 is TGCAGCACACCGGGGGGGGATGGCTACACCTTC. V gene TRBV20-1 combines with J gene TRBJ1-2, with D possibly matching TRBD1 (5 bases). In germline, CDR1 is DFQATT, CDR2 SNEGSKA (reference sequence). The length of the CDR3 is 11 residues.

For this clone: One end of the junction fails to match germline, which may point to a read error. The CDR3: CASSDSRYSEQFF. CDR3 coding DNA: TGTGCCAGCAGTGACTCTAGATACAGTGAGCAGTTCTTC. The chain employs TRBV6-4 and TRBJ2-1, with D uncertain. The V gene's germline CDR1 is MRHNA and CDR2 SNTAGT. The CDR3 has 13 amino acids.

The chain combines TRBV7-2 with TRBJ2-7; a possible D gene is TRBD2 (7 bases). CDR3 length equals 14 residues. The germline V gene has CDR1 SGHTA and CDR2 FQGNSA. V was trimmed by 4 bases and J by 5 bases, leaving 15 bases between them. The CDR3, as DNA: TGTGCCAGCAGCTATGGGGGCGGGGGAAACGAGCAGTACTTC. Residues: CASSYGGGGNEQYF.

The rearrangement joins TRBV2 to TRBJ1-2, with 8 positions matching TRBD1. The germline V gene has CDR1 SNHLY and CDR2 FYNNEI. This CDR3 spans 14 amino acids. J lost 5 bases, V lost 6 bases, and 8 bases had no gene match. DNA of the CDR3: TGTGCCAGCAGCCAGGGGACAGGCGCTTATGGCTACACCTTC. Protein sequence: CASSQGTGAYGYTF.

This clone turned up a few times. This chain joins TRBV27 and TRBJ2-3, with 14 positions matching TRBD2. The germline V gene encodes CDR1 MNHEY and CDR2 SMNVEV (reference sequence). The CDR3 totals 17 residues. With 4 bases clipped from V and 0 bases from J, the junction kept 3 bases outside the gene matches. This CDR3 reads CASSWGLAGVSTDTQYF. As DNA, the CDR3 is TGTGCCAGCAGTTGGGGACTAGCGGGAGTTAGCACAGATACGCAGTATTTT.

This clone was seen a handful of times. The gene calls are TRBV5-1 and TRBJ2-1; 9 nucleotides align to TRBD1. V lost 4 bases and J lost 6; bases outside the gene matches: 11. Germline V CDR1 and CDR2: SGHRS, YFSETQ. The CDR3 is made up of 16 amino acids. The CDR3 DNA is TGCGCCAGCAGCCAATTCGGGACAGGGAGTGGCAATGAGCAGTTCTTC. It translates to CASSQFGTGSGNEQFF. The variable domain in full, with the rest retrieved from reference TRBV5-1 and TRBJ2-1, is KAGVTQTPRYLIKTRGQQVTLSCSPISGHRSVSWYQQTPGQGLQFLFEYFSETQRNKGNFPGRFSGRQFSNSRSEMNVSTLELGDSALYLCASSQFGTGSGNEQFFGPGTRLTVL.

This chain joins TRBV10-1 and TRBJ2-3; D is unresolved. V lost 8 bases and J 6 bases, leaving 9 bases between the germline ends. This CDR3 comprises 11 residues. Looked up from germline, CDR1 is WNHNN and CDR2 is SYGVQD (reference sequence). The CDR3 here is CASSLDDTQYF. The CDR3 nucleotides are TGCGCCAGCTCCCTAGACGATACGCAGTATTTT.

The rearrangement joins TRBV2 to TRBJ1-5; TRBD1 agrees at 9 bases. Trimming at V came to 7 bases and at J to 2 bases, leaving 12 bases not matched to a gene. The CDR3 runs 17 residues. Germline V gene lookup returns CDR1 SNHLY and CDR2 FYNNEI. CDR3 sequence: CASNSLQGARGNQPQHF. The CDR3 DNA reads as TGTGCCAGCAACTCCTTACAGGGGGCAAGGGGCAATCAGCCCCAGCATTTT.

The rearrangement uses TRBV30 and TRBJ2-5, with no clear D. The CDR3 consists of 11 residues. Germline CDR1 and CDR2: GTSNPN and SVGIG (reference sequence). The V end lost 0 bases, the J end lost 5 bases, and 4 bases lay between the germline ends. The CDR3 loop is CAWSVRETQYF. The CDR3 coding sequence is TGTGCCTGGAGTGTTCGTGAGACCCAGTACTTC. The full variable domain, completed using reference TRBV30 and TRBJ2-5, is SQTIHQWPATLVQPVGSPLSLECTVEGTSNPNLYWYRQAAGRGLQLLFYSVGIGQISSEVPQNLSASRPQDRQFILSSKKLLLSDSGFYLCAWSVRETQYFGPGTRLLVL.

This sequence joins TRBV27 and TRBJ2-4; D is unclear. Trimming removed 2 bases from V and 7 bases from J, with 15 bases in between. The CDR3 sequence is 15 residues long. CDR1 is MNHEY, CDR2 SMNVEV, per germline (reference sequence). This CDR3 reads CASSLVDPRRNIQYF. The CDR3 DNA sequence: TGTGCCAGCAGTTTAGTAGACCCTAGGCGGAACATTCAGTACTTC.

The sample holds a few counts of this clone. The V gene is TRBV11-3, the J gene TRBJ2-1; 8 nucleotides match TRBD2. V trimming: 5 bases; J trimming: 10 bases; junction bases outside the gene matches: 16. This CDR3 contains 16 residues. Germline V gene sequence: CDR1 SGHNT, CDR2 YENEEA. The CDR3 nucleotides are TGTGCCAGCAGCGCAGGAACTAGCGGTCACTACGTAGAGCAGTTCTTC. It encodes CASSAGTSGHYVEQFF.

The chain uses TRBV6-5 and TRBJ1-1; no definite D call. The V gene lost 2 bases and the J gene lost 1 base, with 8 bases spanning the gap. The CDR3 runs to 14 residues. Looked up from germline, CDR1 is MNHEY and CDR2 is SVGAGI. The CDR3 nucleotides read TGTGCCAGCAGTTACGTTCCAGAGAACACTGAAGCTTTCTTT. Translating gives CASSYVPENTEAFF.

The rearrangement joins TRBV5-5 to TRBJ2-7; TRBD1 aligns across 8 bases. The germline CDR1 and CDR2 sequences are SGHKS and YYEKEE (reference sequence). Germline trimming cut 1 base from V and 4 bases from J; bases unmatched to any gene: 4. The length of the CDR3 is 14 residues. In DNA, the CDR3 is TGTGCCAGCAGCTTGTGGCAGGGGGCTTACGAGCAGTACTTC. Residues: CASSLWQGAYEQYF. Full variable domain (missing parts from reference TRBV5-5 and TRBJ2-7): DAGVTQSPTHLIKTRGQQVTLRCSPISGHKSVSWYQQVLGQGPQFIFQYYEKEERGRGNFPDRFSARQFPNYSSELNVNALLLGDSALYLCASSLWQGAYEQYFGPGTRLTVT.

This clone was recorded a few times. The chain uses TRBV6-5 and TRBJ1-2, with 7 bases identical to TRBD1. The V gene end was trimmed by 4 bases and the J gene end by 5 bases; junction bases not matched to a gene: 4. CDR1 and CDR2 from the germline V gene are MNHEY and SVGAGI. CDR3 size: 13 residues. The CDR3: CASSFRGRYGYTF. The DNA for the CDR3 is TGTGCCAGCAGTTTTAGGGGGCGGTATGGCTACACCTTC.

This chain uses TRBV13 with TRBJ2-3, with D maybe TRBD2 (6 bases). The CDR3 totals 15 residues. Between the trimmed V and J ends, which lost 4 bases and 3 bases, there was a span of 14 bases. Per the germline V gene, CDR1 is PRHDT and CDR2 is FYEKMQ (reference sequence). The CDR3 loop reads CASSSKLASTDTQYF. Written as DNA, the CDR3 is TGTGCCAGCAGCTCCAAACTAGCATCGACAGATACGCAGTATTTT.

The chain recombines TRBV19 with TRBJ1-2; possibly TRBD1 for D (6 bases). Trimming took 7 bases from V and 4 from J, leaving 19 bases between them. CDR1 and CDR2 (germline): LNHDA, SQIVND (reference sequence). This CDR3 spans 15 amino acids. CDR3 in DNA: TGTGCCAGTAACAAAGGTGGGGGCGCGGGCTATGGCTACACCTTC. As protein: CASNKGGGAGYGYTF.

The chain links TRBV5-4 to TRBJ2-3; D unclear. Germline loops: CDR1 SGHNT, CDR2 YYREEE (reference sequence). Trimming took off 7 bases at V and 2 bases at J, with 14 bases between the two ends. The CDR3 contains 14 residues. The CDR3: CASGRSFSTDTQYF. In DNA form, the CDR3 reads TGTGCCAGCGGGCGATCTTTTTCCACAGATACGCAGTATTTT. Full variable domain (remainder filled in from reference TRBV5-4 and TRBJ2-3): ETGVTQSPTHLIKTRGQQVTLRCSSQSGHNTVSWYQQALGQGPQFIFQYYREEENGRGNFPPRFSGLQFPNYSSELNVNALELDDSALYLCASGRSFSTDTQYFGPGTRLTVL.

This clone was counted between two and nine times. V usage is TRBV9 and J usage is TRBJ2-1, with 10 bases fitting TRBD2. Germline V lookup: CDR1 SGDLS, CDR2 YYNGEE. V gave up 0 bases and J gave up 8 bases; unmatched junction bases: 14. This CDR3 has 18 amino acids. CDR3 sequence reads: CASSVAQLAGFFPDEQFF. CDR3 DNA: TGTGCCAGCAGCGTAGCCCAACTAGCGGGATTCTTTCCTGATGAGCAGTTCTTC.

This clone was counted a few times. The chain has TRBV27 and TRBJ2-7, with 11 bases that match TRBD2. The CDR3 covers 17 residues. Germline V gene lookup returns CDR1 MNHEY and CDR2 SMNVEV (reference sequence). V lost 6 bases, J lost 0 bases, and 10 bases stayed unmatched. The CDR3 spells CASSSFSGTSGSYEQYF. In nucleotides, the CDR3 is TGTGCCAGCAGCTCCTTCTCTGGGACTAGCGGCTCCTACGAGCAGTACTTC.

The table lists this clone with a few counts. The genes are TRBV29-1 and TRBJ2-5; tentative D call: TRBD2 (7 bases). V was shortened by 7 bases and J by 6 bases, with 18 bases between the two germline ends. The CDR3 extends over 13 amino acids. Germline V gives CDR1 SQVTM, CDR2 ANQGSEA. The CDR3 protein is CSGGGGAMQTQYF. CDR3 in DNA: TGCAGCGGGGGAGGGGGGGCGATGCAGACCCAGTACTTC.

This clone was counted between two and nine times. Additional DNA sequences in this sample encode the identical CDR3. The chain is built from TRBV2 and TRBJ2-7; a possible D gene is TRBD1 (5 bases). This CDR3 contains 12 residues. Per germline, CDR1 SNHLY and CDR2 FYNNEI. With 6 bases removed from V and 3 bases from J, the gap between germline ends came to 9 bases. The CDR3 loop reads CASSGDSYEQYF. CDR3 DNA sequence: TGTGCCAGCAGCGGCGACAGCTACGAGCAGTACTTC.

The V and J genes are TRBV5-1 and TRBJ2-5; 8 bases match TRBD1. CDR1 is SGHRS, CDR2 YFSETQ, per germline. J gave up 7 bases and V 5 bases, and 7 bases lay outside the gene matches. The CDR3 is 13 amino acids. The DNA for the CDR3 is TGCGCCAGCAGTAATGGACAGGGCGGGACCCAGTACTTC. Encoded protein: CASSNGQGGTQYF.

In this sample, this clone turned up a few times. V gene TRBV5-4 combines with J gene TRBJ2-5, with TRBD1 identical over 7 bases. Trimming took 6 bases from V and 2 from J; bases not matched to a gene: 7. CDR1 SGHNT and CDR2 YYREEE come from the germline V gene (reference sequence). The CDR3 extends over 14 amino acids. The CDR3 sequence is CASTHPGQQETQYF. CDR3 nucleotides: TGTGCCAGCACACATCCGGGACAGCAAGAGACCCAGTACTTC.

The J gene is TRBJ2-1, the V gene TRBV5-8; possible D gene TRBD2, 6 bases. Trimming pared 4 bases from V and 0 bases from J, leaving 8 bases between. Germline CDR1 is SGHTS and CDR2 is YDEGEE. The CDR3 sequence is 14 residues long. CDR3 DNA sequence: TGTGCCAGCAGCAGGGACTCCTCCTACAATGAGCAGTTCTTC. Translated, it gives CASSRDSSYNEQFF.

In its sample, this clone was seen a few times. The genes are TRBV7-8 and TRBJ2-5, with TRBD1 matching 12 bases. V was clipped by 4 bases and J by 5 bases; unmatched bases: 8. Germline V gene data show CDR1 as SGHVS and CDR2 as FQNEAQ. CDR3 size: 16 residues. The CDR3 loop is CASSSDGTGGLETQYF. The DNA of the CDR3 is TGTGCCAGCAGCTCCGATGGGACAGGGGGCTTGGAGACCCAGTACTTC.

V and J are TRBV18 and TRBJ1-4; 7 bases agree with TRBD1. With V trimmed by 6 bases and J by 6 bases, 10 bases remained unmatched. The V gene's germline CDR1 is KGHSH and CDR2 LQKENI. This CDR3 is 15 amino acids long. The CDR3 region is CASSRSPGQYEKLFF. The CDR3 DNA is TGTGCCAGCTCCCGTTCTCCGGGACAGTATGAAAAACTGTTTTTT.

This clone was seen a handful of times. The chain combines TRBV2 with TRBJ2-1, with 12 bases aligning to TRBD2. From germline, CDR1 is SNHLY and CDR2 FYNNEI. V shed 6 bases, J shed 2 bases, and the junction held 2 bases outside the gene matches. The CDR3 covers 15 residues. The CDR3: CASRGLAGTYNEQFF. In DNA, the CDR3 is TGTGCCAGCAGAGGACTAGCGGGAACCTACAATGAGCAGTTCTTC.

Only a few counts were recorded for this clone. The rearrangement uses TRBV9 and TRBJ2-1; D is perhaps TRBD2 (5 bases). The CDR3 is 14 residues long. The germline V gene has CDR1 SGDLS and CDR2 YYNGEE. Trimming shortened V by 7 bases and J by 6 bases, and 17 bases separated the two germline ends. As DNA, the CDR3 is TGTGCCAGCGGCCCCGGGAAGCCCCTCAATGAGCAGTTCTTC. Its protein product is CASGPGKPLNEQFF. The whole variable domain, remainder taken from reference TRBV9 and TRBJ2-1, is DSGVTQTPKHLITATGQRVTLRCSPRSGDLSVYWYQQSLDQGLQFLIQYYNGEERAKGNILERFSAQQFPDLHSELNLSSLELGDSALYFCASGPGKPLNEQFFGPGTRLTVL.

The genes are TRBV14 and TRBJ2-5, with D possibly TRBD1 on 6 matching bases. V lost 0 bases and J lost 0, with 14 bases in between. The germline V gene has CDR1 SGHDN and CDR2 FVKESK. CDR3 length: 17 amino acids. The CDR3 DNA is TGTGCCAGCAGCCAAGACGTGTACAGGGTGAACCAAGAGACCCAGTACTTC. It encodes CASSQDVYRVNQETQYF.